This TCR beta chain was sequenced for a study of cytomegalovirus exposure and HLA in healthy donors. Study-level findings and limits: CMV serostatus was the sole immune exposure data available. Cytomegalovirus-associated status was assigned to 164 TCR beta chains.

Both 60 Vbeta primers and 13 Jbeta primers went into the PCR. Clones were read by immunoSEQ multiplex PCR, and TCRdb kept only the in-frame ones, dropping some. The sample lists about 110,000 clones, approximately 70% occurring once. A remark on this clone: Its antigen is still unknown.

With 3 bases removed from V and 4 bases from J, the gap between germline ends came to 12 bases. The CDR3 spans 14 residues. Germline V lookup: CDR1 KGHSH, CDR2 LQKENI. The source is a man aged 35 to 55 in good health and CMV-seropositive. The rearrangement links TRBV18 to TRBJ2-5; D not resolved. Sample: PBMCs. CDR3 residues: CASSPGMRGETQYF. The DNA for the CDR3 is TGTGCCAGCTCACCCGGTATGCGCGGAGAGACCCAGTACTTC.